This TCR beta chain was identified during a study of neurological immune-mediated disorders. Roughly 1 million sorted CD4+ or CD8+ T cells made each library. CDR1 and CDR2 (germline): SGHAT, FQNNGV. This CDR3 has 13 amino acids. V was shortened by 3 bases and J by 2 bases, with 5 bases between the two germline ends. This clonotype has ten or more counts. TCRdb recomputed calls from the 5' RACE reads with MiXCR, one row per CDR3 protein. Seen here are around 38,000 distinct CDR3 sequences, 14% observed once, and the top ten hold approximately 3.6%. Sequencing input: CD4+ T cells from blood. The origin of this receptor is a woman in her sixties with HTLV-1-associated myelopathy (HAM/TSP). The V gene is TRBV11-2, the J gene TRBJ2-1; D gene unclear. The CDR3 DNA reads TGTGCCAGCAGCTTTGATCCCTACAATGAGCAGTTCTTC. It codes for CASSFDPYNEQFF.